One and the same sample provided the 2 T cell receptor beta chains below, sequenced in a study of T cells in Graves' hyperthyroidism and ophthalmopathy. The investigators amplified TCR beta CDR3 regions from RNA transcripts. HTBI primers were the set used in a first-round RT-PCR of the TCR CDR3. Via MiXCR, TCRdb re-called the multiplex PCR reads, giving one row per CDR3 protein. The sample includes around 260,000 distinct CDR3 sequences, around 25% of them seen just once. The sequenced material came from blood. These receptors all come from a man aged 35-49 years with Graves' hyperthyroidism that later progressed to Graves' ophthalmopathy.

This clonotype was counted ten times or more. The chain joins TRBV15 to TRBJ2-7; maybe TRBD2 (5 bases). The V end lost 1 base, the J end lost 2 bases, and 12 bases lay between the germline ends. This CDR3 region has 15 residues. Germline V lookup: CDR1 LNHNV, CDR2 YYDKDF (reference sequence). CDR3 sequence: CATSRVEALAYEQYF. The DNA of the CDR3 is TGTGCCACCAGCAGAGTGGAGGCGCTAGCCTACGAGCAGTACTTC.

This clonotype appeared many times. Here the CDR3 DNA reads TGTGCCAGCAGTGAAAGGAGAGGGCTTGAAGCTTTCTTT. The encoded protein is CASSERRGLEAFF. The chain carries TRBV6-1 and TRBJ1-1; D gene unclear. CDR3 length equals 13 residues. V dropped 2 bases and J dropped 7 bases, with 11 bases sitting between them. Per the germline V gene, CDR1 is MNHNS and CDR2 is SASEGT.